What follows are 20 T cell receptor beta chains derived from one specimen sequenced in a study of blood T cells in healthy people across ages. Sample-barcoded 5' priming and a J-beta primer mix drove a second PCR of roughly 7 to 11 cycles. From the 5' RACE reads, TCRdb called clonotypes with MiXCR, one entry per CDR3 protein. The sample lists over 1.5 million distinct CDR3 sequences, about 50% occurring once. The sequencing input was blood. These receptors were collected from a woman aged 40 to 50 in good health.

Written as DNA, the CDR3 is TGCAGTGCTAGAGATTGGACTAGCGGGGGGGGAGGAGATACGCAGTATTTT. Translation: CSARDWTSGGGGDTQYF. This chain uses TRBV20-1 with TRBJ2-3; TRBD2 matches 15 bases. V was clipped by 0 bases and J by 5 bases; unmatched bases: 6. The CDR3 is 17 residues long. The germline CDR1 and CDR2 sequences are DFQATT and SNEGSKA (reference sequence).

In this sample, this clonotype turned up a few times. The chain links TRBV5-1 to TRBJ1-2, with 7 bases fitting TRBD1. Losses at the gene ends were 4 bases for V and 0 bases for J; bases not matched to a gene: 9. CDR3 length: 16 amino acids. Germline V lookup: CDR1 SGHRS, CDR2 YFSETQ. CDR3 in amino acids: CASSLDPTGTNYGYTF. CDR3 DNA: TGCGCCAGCAGCCTGGACCCGACAGGGACTAACTATGGCTACACCTTC. The complete variable domain, with remaining parts taken from reference TRBV5-1 and TRBJ1-2, reads KAGVTQTPRYLIKTRGQQVTLSCSPISGHRSVSWYQQTPGQGLQFLFEYFSETQRNKGNFPGRFSGRQFSNSRSEMNVSTLELGDSALYLCASSLDPTGTNYGYTFGSGTRLTVV.

The rearrangement joins TRBV20-1 to TRBJ2-7; D is ambiguous. The CDR3 length is 14 residues. Trimming shortened V by 0 bases and J by 2 bases, and 11 bases separated the two germline ends. CDR1 and CDR2 (germline): DFQATT, SNEGSKA (reference sequence). CDR3 loop: CSARDIGGTYEQYF. The CDR3 DNA sequence: TGCAGTGCTAGAGATATAGGCGGAACCTACGAGCAGTACTTC.

The genes are TRBV12-3 or TRBV12-4 and TRBJ2-3; D is perhaps TRBD2 (6 bases). V gave up 3 bases and J gave up 0 bases, with 19 bases separating them. There are 18 residues in the CDR3. CDR3 loop: CASSFGAPGSLSTDTQYF. In nucleotides, the CDR3 is TGTGCCAGCAGTTTCGGTGCCCCCGGGAGTCTTAGCACAGATACGCAGTATTTT.

The V call is TRBV28, the J call TRBJ2-5; D not resolved. Per germline, CDR1 MDHEN and CDR2 SYDVKM. V dropped 5 bases and J dropped 2 bases, with 18 bases sitting between them. The CDR3 contains 16 residues. In DNA form, the CDR3 reads TGTGCCAGCAGTGAAAATGGTAGGGTCAGGCAAGAGACCCAGTACTTC. Protein sequence: CASSENGRVRQETQYF.

This chain links TRBV6-2 or TRBV6-3 with TRBJ1-2, with D perhaps TRBD1 (6 bases). Trimming removed 5 bases from V and 4 bases from J, with 14 bases in between. The V gene's germline CDR1 is MNHEY and CDR2 SVGEGT. This CDR3 has 14 residues. The CDR3 nucleotides read TGTGCCAGCAGTACTGTTGCGGGGGCCTATGGCTACACCTTC. Its translation is CASSTVAGAYGYTF.

The rearrangement links TRBV5-5 to TRBJ1-2; 9 positions match TRBD1. Germline lookup yields CDR1 SGHKS and CDR2 YYEKEE (reference sequence). Germline trimming cut 1 base from V and 3 bases from J; bases unmatched to any gene: 10. This CDR3 spans 17 amino acids. The CDR3 nucleotides are TGTGCCAGCAGCTTGCGCCCCGACAGGGGGGCGGACTATGGCTACACCTTC. Its protein is CASSLRPDRGADYGYTF.

CDR3 residues: CASSSGLAGGPSDTQYF. CDR3 nucleotide sequence: TGTGCCAGCAGTTCGGGACTAGCGGGGGGGCCGTCAGATACGCAGTATTTT. The chain carries TRBV27 and TRBJ2-3; 16 bases are shared with TRBD2. The CDR3 extends over 17 amino acids. The ends lost 4 bases at V and 4 bases at J; junction bases unmatched: 5. The V gene's germline CDR1 is MNHEY and CDR2 SMNVEV (reference sequence).

The chain is built from TRBV7-9 and TRBJ2-6; 8 bases align to TRBD1. CDR3 size: 17 residues. The V segment lost 5 bases and the J segment 4 bases; nucleotides outside the gene matches: 10. CDR1 and CDR2 (germline): SEHNR, FQNEAQ (reference sequence). In DNA form, the CDR3 reads TGTGCCAGCAGCGCCATATCAGGGGGCGACGGGGCCAACGTCCTGACTTTC. Its protein is CASSAISGGDGANVLTF. Filled out from reference TRBV7-9 and TRBJ2-6, the complete variable domain reads DTGVSQNPRHKITKRGQNVTFRCDPISEHNRLYWYRQTLGQGPEFLTYFQNEAQLEKSRLLSDRFSAERPKGSFSTLEIQRTEQGDSAMYLCASSAISGGDGANVLTFGAGSRLTVL.

V gene TRBV20-1 combines with J gene TRBJ2-1; TRBD2 agrees at 8 bases. The CDR3 sequence is 15 residues long. Germline V lookup: CDR1 DFQATT, CDR2 SNEGSKA (reference sequence). The V gene end was trimmed by 7 bases and the J gene end by 2 bases; junction bases not matched to a gene: 10. CDR3 nucleotide sequence: TGCAGTGTAAACGGGGGGGGCCAAACCTACAATGAGCAGTTCTTC. Translated: CSVNGGGQTYNEQFF.

On this clonotype: Relative to the germline gene, one junction end is altered; a read error may explain this. The chain joins TRBV12-3 or TRBV12-4 to TRBJ2-3; 8 bases are shared with TRBD2. The length of the CDR3 is 17 residues. As DNA, the CDR3 is TGTGCCAGCAGTTTTGCTGGAGCGGGGGTGAGCACAGATACGGAGTATTTT. This sequence encodes CASSFAGAGVSTDTEYF.

The gene calls are TRBV7-3 and TRBJ1-4; maybe TRBD1 (6 bases). The CDR3 consists of 13 residues. V was trimmed by 3 bases and J by 10 bases, leaving 12 bases between them. Germline loops: CDR1 SGHTA, CDR2 FQGTGA. CDR3 DNA sequence: TGTGCCAGCAGCTTGGTGACAGGCTCAAAACTGTTTTTT. Its protein is CASSLVTGSKLFF.

This chain links TRBV7-9 with TRBJ2-5; 12 bases map to TRBD1. V lost 2 bases and J lost 4; bases outside the gene matches: 8. The CDR3 contains 17 residues. Germline V gene sequence: CDR1 SEHNR, CDR2 FQNEAQ (reference sequence). The CDR3 nucleotides read TGTGCCAGCAGCTTAACTACCGGGACAGGGGGCCGAGAGACCCAGTACTTC. Amino acid sequence: CASSLTTGTGGRETQYF.

There are a few counts of this clonotype. The chain employs TRBV7-2 and TRBJ2-7; 11 bases line up with TRBD2. The CDR3 runs to 15 residues. V lost 5 bases, J lost 1 base, and 4 bases stayed unmatched. The germline CDR1 and CDR2 sequences are SGHTA and FQGNSA. CDR3 in DNA: TGTGCCAGCAGCACTAGCGGGGGCTTATCCTACGAGCAGTACTTC. This sequence encodes CASSTSGGLSYEQYF.

This sequence joins TRBV5-1 and TRBJ2-5; TRBD1 agrees at 8 bases. The end of the DNA fits TRBJ2-7 better, so the J call may be wrong. The CDR3 contains 15 residues. Germline V gene data show CDR1 as SGHRS and CDR2 as YFSETQ. CDR3: CASSLLRTGTREQYF. DNA for the CDR3: TGCGCCAGCAGCTTGCTTCGGACAGGGACACGCGAGCAGTACTTC.

In this sample, this clonotype turned up many times. Mismatch with germline at one junction end may stem from a read error. V and J are TRBV5-1 and TRBJ2-7, with TRBD1 as a possible D gene (7 bases). CDR1 and CDR2 (germline): SGHRS, YFSETQ. The CDR3 is 15 amino acids. This CDR3 is CASSLGGGQSYEQYF. CDR3 in DNA: TGTGCCAGCAGCTTAGGAGGGGGACAGTCCTACGAGCAGTACTTC.

J is TRBJ1-1 and V is TRBV6-6, with no clear D. V gave up 0 bases and J gave up 7 bases, with 3 bases separating them. The length of the CDR3 is 11 residues. Germline V lookup: CDR1 MNHNY, CDR2 SVGAGI (reference sequence). CDR3 region: CASSYSLEAFF. The CDR3 DNA is TGTGCCAGCAGTTACTCCCTTGAAGCTTTCTTT.

The CDR3 reads CSGTGQGVWSEAFF. In DNA form, the CDR3 reads TGCAGCGGCACGGGACAGGGGGTCTGGTCTGAAGCTTTCTTT. The J gene is TRBJ1-1, the V gene TRBV29-1, with 11 nucleotides matching TRBD1. With V trimmed by 7 bases and J by 6 bases, 10 bases remained unmatched. The CDR3 has 14 residues. CDR1 SQVTM and CDR2 ANQGSEA come from the germline V gene.

In its sample, this clonotype was seen a few times. This chain connects TRBV5-6 to TRBJ2-6; perhaps TRBD2 as D (5 bases). V lost 7 bases, J lost 5 bases, and 25 bases lay in between. The CDR3 sequence is 18 residues long. Germline CDR1 and CDR2: SGHDT and YYEEEE. The DNA of the CDR3 is TGTGCCAGCGGACCTTCGGGGTCGACGTCTGCCTGGGCCAACGTCCTGACTTTC. Translation: CASGPSGSTSAWANVLTF.

V usage is TRBV6-5 and J usage is TRBJ2-1, with a tentative D call TRBD1 (6 bases). Between the trimmed V and J ends, which lost 0 bases and 0 bases, there was a span of 15 bases. This CDR3 is built from 18 residues. The germline V gene has CDR1 MNHEY and CDR2 SVGAGI. The CDR3 nucleotides are TGTGCCAGCAGTTACTCTTTTTCCGGGACAAGCTCCTACAATGAGCAGTTCTTC. It codes for CASSYSFSGTSSYNEQFF.